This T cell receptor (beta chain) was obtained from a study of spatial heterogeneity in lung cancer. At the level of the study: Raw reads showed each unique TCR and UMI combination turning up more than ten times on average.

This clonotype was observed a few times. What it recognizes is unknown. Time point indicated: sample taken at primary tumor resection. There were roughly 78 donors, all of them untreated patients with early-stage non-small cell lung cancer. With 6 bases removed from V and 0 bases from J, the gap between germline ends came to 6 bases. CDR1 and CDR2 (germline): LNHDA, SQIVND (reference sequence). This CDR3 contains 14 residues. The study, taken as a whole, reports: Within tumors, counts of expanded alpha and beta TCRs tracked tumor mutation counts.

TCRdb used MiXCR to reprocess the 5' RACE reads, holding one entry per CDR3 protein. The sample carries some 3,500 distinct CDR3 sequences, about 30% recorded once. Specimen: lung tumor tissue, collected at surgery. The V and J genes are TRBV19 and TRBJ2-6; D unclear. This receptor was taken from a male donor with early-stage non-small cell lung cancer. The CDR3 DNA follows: TGTGCCAGTAGAAGGAGCTCTGGGGCCAACGTCCTGACTTTC. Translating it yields CASRRSSGANVLTF.